A selection of T cell receptor beta chains follows, all from one sample in a study of CD8+ T cells in alopecia areata. Sequenced by immunoSEQ multiplex PCR; TCRdb stores in-frame clones only, minus some. The data contain approximately 280,000 clones, roughly 50% of them singletons. The material was CD4+ T cells sorted from blood, obtained at week 24, from a patient treated with tofacitinib. All receptors derive from a human donor with alopecia areata. Both conserved end residues are part of each CDR3. Fields, in order: clone size, CDR3 length, D gene, J gene, V gene, CDR3 protein, CDR3 DNA. D genes are given only for firm matches. Size values are once, few and many counts, or a class for expanded clones, and some rows have none.

once,11,-,TRBJ1-3,TRBV9,CASSNQDTIYF,TGTGCCAGCAGCAATCAGGACACCATATATTTT
few,16,TRBD2,TRBJ2-1,TRBV11-1,CASSSGLAGIYNEQFF,TGTGCCAGCAGCTCCGGACTAGCGGGGATCTACAATGAGCAGTTCTTC
-,16,-,TRBJ1-4,TRBV5-1,CASSFAGLATNEKLFF,TGCGCCAGCAGCTTTGCGGGACTTGCAACTAATGAAAAACTGTTTTTT
-,13,TRBD1,TRBJ1-1,TRBV2,CASSADRGTEAFF,TGTGCCAGCAGTGCCGACAGGGGCACTGAAGCTTTCTTT
-,16,TRBD1,TRBJ2-5,TRBV27,CASSPLGTGNKETQYF,TGTGCCAGCAGCCCTCTGGGGACAGGGAATAAGGAGACCCAGTACTTC
-,13,TRBD2,TRBJ2-7,TRBV27,CASSPGGLYEQYF,TGTGCCAGCAGTCCGGGGGGGCTCTACGAGCAGTACTTC
-,14,-,TRBJ2-7,TRBV28,CASSLSPTLPEQYF,TGTGCCAGCAGTTTATCACCGACTCTGCCAGAGCAGTACTTC
-,14,-,TRBJ1-2,TRBV10-3,CAISAEGGTYGYTF,TGTGCCATCAGTGCGGAGGGGGGCACCTATGGCTACACCTTC
few,15,-,TRBJ2-7,TRBV2,CASNLQGSSLDEQYF,TGTGCCAGCAACCTACAGGGATCTAGTCTTGACGAGCAGTACTTC
few,14,-,TRBJ1-6,TRBV28,CASRLGHPGSPLHF,TGTGCCAGCAGACTAGGGCACCCGGGTTCACCCCTCCACTTT
few,18,TRBD1,TRBJ1-6,TRBV4-3,CASSQSTGAGRGDSPLHF,TGCGCCAGCAGCCAATCCACTGGTGCGGGCAGGGGGGATTCACCCCTCCACTTT
-,13,-,TRBJ1-1,TRBV7-9,CASSLAGEIEAFF,TGTGCCAGCAGCTTAGCGGGGGAAATTGAAGCTTTCTTT
-,15,-,TRBJ2-3,TRBV5-1,CASSLGAASTDTQYF,TGCGCCAGCAGCTTGGGGGCGGCTAGCACAGATACGCAGTATTTT
-,15,-,TRBJ1-2,TRBV19,CASSIEPTGGLGYTF,TGTGCCAGTAGTATAGAGCCAACTGGGGGACTTGGCTACACCTTC
-,15,-,TRBJ2-5,TRBV5-4,CASSFTPDTQETQYF,TGTGCCAGCAGTTTTACCCCGGACACCCAAGAGACCCAGTACTTC
-,14,-,TRBJ2-3,TRBV11-2,CASSLESYADTQYF,TGTGCCAGCAGCTTAGAGTCTTACGCAGATACGCAGTATTTT
-,15,-,TRBJ2-4,TRBV11-2,CASSLLRAGKNIQYF,TGTGCCAGCAGCTTACTTAGGGCTGGAAAAAACATTCAGTACTTC
few,14,TRBD1,TRBJ2-3,TRBV7-9,CASSQGQGSDTQYF,TGTGCCAGCAGTCAAGGACAGGGGTCAGATACGCAGTATTTT
few,16,TRBD2,TRBJ2-7,TRBV4-1,CASSHAGLASSYEQYF,TGCGCCAGCAGCCACGCTGGACTAGCGAGCTCCTACGAGCAGTACTTC
-,15,-,TRBJ2-7,TRBV4-1,CASSQDFPSSYEQYF,TGCGCCAGCAGCCAAGATTTTCCGAGCTCCTACGAGCAGTACTTC
-,14,-,TRBJ2-2,TRBV28,CASSFGGSTGELFF,TGTGCCAGCAGTTTTGGGGGGTCCACCGGGGAGCTGTTTTTT
few,14,TRBD1,TRBJ2-1,TRBV5-6,CASSSMGTGVEQFF,TGTGCCAGCAGCTCCATGGGGACAGGGGTAGAGCAGTTCTTC
-,13,-,TRBJ1-5,TRBV28,CASNGRGNQPQHF,TGTGCCTCCAACGGAAGGGGCAATCAGCCCCAGCATTTT
-,16,-,TRBJ2-1,TRBV9,CASSVLPGSPYNEQFF,TGTGCCAGCAGCGTACTTCCCGGGAGCCCCTACAATGAGCAGTTCTTC
-,14,-,TRBJ2-3,TRBV10-3,CAISERRLPDTQYF,TGTGCCATCAGTGAGCGGAGGCTCCCAGATACGCAGTATTTT
few,17,TRBD1,TRBJ2-7,TRBV4-1,CASSHIISDRRSYEQYF,TGCGCCAGCAGCCATATTATATCGGACAGGCGATCGTACGAGCAGTACTTC
-,17,-,TRBJ2-3,TRBV5-6,CASSRAFGTMGTDTQYF,TGTGCCAGCAGCCGAGCTTTTGGGACAATGGGCACAGATACGCAGTATTTT
-,11,-,TRBJ2-1,TRBV6-5,CASSRDSEQFF,TGTGCCAGCAGCCGCGACAGTGAGCAGTTCTTC